This T cell receptor (beta chain) came from a study of blood T cell repertoires in COVID-19. Across the whole study: In each case, the material was cDNA or gDNA derived from T cells, B-cell-depleted T cells, or PBMCs.

Living in 24 US areas, the participants were between 18 and 89 years of age. In Cohort 3, a recovered donor had either two negative PCRs, clearance, or symptom resolution. Authors' analysis steps: Nucleated cell counts were estimated from reference gene primer amplification. Here immunoSEQ multiplex PCR was the method, and the copy in TCRdb shows in-frame clones only, minus some. V, J and clone size were drawn from that table, and D and trimming were deduced from the DNA. In the table there are over 250,000 clones, about nine tenths of which are singletons. Germline CDR1 SGHRS, CDR2 YFSETQ. Trimming took off 3 bases at V and 10 bases at J, with 14 bases between the two ends. This CDR3 comprises 14 residues.

The chain recombines TRBV5-1 with TRBJ1-6, with D perhaps matching TRBD1 (6 bases). The sequence was obtained from a woman aged 25 to 39 who had recovered from COVID-19. The sequenced sample was PBMCs or T cells enriched from blood (not recorded which). This CDR3 reads CASSSSGGPSPLHF. The DNA of the CDR3 is TGCGCCAGCAGCTCCTCGGGGGGGCCATCACCCCTCCACTTT.